This record covers a single T cell receptor (beta chain). Its cognate antigen has yet to be identified. The sample holds no much larger clone one base away, and base qualities are not on file. Healthy HIV-negative adults with no recently reported acute infections or vaccinations were included as donors. All donors were Caucasian adults living in Nashville, Tennessee, USA. For unsorted samples, about 90 million PBMCs were counted, and genomic DNA was extracted using the QIAamp DNA Blood Mini kit. Blood was collected by leukapheresis, and PBMCs were isolated by Ficoll-Histopaque density gradient centrifugation and then cryopreserved in liquid nitrogen vapor phase. TCR CDR3 regions were amplified from genomic DNA by multiplex PCR using the deep immunoSEQ assay. Extracted genomic DNA from each cell subset was spread evenly across all wells of several immunoSEQ 96-well plates, with each plate serving as a replicate. Each replicate PCR for unsorted PBMC received roughly 0.3 ug genomic DNA, equal to about 30,000 T cell genomes. Ten immunoSEQ deep assay plates were used to sequence the unsorted PBMC genomic DNA. Purified libraries were measured with a Qubit 3.0 fluorometer, size-checked on a Bioanalyzer 2100, and measured again with the KAPA Library Quantification kit. Each immunoSEQ 96-well plate was sequenced on its own single-read 150-cycle Illumina NextSeq 550 flow cell. As for the original processing: Because only junctional sequences without quality scores were contained in the immunoSEQ output, filtering matching that applied to full-length reads could not be performed. To assign V/J genes and CDR3, sequences were annotated against IMGT germline references using PyIR, a Python wrapper for IgBLAST v1.9. Reads were filtered out if the reads had weak V/J assignments (E-value above 1e-6), no CDR3, stop codons, out-of-frame junctions, or ambiguous translated residues. V3J clonotypes were defined as sequences sharing an identical inferred V gene, J gene, and CDR3 amino acid sequence. The percentage overlap between two repertoires was calculated by dividing the number of shared unique clonotypes by the size of the smaller repertoire. Richness of each repertoire was evaluated using RTK rarefaction, the Chao1 estimator, and Recon v2.1 estimates of unobserved clonotypes. Drawn from immuneACCESS, this table holds only the in-frame rearrangements with V and J called that TCRdb kept. Clones are partly lost; checked studies trace under half to an unresolved V gene and leave the rest unexplained. V, J and clone size are taken as reported in that table, and D and trimming were inferred from the DNA itself. The sample table shows 470,000 or so clones, and approximately 84% are seen once. The ten largest clonotypes hold roughly 13% of the sample.

This specimen comes from a study of shared clonotypes between healthy human individuals (dated by TCRdb to 2018 to 2021). The study in broad terms: A few men and a couple of women, aged 18 to 49 years, made up the cohort. To estimate repertoire size and how much clonotypes are shared between individuals, the study performed deep sequencing of blood TCR repertoires from roughly five healthy adults. To increase sequencing depth and limit assay-specific biases, different laboratories used diverse techniques to prepare libraries and sequence TCR repertoires. Leukapheresis yielded between about 0.85 and 9 billion PBMCs per donor.

Results and caveats for the whole study, not just this receptor: Because the study included a small number of donors, the genetic and exposure-history diversity represented was limited. Sampling was limited to blood, and TCR repertoires in tissue likely differ from TCR repertoires in blood. Pairwise subsampling indicated that sequencing depth was expected to affect the degree of clonotype sharing among donors.

Sequencing input: PBMCs. The receptor was isolated from a woman aged 40 to 50 in good health. Some clones in this sample may be carry-over from other donors' samples.

The CDR3 reads as follows: CASTPQGVTEAFF. In nucleotide form, the sequence is TGTGCCAGCACGCCACAGGGAGTCACTGAAGCTTTCTTT. This chain is built from TRBV2 and TRBJ1-1, and perhaps TRBD1 as D gene, on 6 matching bases. V loses 7 bases, J loses 4 bases, and the germline ends lie 13 bases apart. The CDR3 has 13 amino acids, counting the end cysteine and phenylalanine. Only CDR3 DNA remains: 39 bases, in frame from the first base. Based on the germline V gene, the CDR1 and CDR2 sequences are SNHLY and FYNNEI.